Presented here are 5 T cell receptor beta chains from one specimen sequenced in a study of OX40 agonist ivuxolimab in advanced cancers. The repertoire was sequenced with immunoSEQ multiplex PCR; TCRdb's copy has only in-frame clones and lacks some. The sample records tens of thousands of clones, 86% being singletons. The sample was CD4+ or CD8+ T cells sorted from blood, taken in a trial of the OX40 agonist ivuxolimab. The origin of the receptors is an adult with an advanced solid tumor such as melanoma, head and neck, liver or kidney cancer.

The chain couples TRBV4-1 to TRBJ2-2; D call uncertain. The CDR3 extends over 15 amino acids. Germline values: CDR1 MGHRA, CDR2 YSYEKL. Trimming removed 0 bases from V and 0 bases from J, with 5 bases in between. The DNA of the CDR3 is TGCGCCAGCAGCCAAGATAGTCCGAACACCGGGGAGCTGTTTTTT. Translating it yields CASSQDSPNTGELFF.

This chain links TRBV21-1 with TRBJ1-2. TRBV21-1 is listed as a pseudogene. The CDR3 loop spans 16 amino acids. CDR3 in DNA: TGTGCCAGCAGCAAGCTTTTTGGGGGGCCGATCTATGGCTACACCTTC. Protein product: CASSKLFGGPIYGYTF.

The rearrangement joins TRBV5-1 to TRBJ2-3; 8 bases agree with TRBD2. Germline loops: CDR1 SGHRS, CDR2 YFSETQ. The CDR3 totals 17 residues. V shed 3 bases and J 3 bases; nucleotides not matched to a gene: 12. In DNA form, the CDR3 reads TGCGCCAGCAGCTCCCAAATCACTAGCGGAAGGACAGATACGCAGTATTTT. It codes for CASSSQITSGRTDTQYF.

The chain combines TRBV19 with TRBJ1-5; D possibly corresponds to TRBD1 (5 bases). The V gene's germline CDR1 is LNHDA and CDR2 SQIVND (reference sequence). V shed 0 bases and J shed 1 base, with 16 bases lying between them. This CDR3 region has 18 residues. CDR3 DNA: TGTGCCAGTAGTATAGAGGGACCCTCGGTAAAGAGCAATCAGCCCCAGCATTTT. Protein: CASSIEGPSVKSNQPQHF.

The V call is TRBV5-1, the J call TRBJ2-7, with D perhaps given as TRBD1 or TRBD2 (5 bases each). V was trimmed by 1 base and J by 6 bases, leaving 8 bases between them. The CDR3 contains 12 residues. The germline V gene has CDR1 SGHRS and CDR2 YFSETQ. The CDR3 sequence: CASSLLRGEQYF. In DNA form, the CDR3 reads TGCGCCAGCAGCTTGTTGAGGGGCGAGCAGTACTTC.